This passage covers 26 T cell receptor beta chains from one sample sequenced in a study of blood T cells in healthy people across ages (dated by TCRdb to the mid-2010s). Library generation was performed with 5' RACE. For sequencing, an Illumina HiSeq 2500 was employed. A second PCR of about 6 to 11 cycles was run with a J-beta primer mix and a sample-barcoded 5' primer. TCRdb's own reprocessing of the public reads used fastp at Q25 and MiXCR and kept productive beta chains. Rows matching on CDR3 protein sequence are summarized as one entry with the most common DNA and genes. In all, the sample holds around 870,000 distinct CDR3 sequences, and less than 35% of those were seen once. The ten largest clones capture about 18% of the sample. The sequencing sample was made of blood. These TCRs come from a woman older than 75 in good health.

This chain joins TRBV12-3 or TRBV12-4 and TRBJ1-4; a weak D match, TRBD1 (6 bases). The germline V and J ends were trimmed by 6 bases and 7 bases, with 15 bases remaining between them. The CDR3 length is 14 residues. The CDR3 region is CASSRKGGGEKLFF. The DNA of the CDR3 is TGTGCCAGCAGCCGAAAGGGGGGCGGTGAAAAACTGTTTTTT.

This clonotype appeared many times. The chain employs TRBV6-2 or TRBV6-3 and TRBJ1-2; D call uncertain. The CDR3 has 15 residues. V lost 2 bases and J 9 bases, leaving 19 bases between the germline ends. CDR1 MNHEY and CDR2 SVGEGT come from the germline V gene. The chain's CDR3 is CASSYASTVRLRYTF. The CDR3 bases are TGTGCCAGCAGTTACGCCTCCACGGTACGCCTACGCTACACCTTC.

The table lists this clonotype with many counts. The rearrangement joins TRBV14 to TRBJ1-2; D remains unclear. V was cut by 1 base and J by 3 bases, with 6 bases left in between. This CDR3 has 13 amino acids. Germline assignment: CDR1 SGHDN and CDR2 FVKESK. As DNA, the CDR3 is TGTGCCAGCAGCCAAGGACTGGACTATGGCTACACCTTC. Protein product: CASSQGLDYGYTF. The whole variable domain, remainder taken from reference TRBV14 and TRBJ1-2, is EAGVTQFPSHSVIEKGQTVTLRCDPISGHDNLYWYRRVMGKEIKFLLHFVKESKQDESGMPNNRFLAERTGGTYSTLKVQPAELEDSGVYFCASSQGLDYGYTFGSGTRLTVV.

In its sample, this clonotype was seen many times. The genes are TRBV18 and TRBJ2-7, with a tentative D call TRBD2 (6 bases). The CDR3 is 13 residues long. Between the trimmed V and J ends, which lost 3 bases and 3 bases, there was a span of 9 bases. CDR1 and CDR2 from the germline V gene are KGHSH and LQKENI. CDR3 sequence: CASSPTGLYEQYF. The DNA of the CDR3 is TGTGCCAGCTCACCGACGGGACTCTACGAGCAGTACTTC.

This clonotype has a handful of counts. The rearrangement uses TRBV10-2 and TRBJ2-4, with 7 bases identical to TRBD1. The CDR3 length is 14 residues. The germline V gene has CDR1 WSHSY and CDR2 SAAADI. V gave up 4 bases and J gave up 8 bases; unmatched junction bases: 8. The CDR3 DNA reads TGCGCCAGCAGTGCCTCCGGGACAGTCGACATTCAGTACTTC. It is translated as CASSASGTVDIQYF.

This clonotype has only a few counts. One base away lies a much larger clone, so this may be a sequencing read error. V usage is TRBV20-1 and J usage is TRBJ2-7, with D perhaps matching TRBD2 (6 bases). The CDR3 is 15 residues long. Trimming shortened V by 4 bases and J by 7 bases, and 23 bases separated the two germline ends. Germline-derived CDR1 and CDR2 are DFQATT and SNEGSKA (reference sequence). The CDR3 is CSAKWETSILNEQYF. DNA for the CDR3: TGCAGTGCTAAATGGGAGACTAGTATTCTCAATGAGCAGTACTTC.

J is TRBJ2-1 and V is TRBV7-9; D is undetermined. Trimming cost V 2 bases and J 6 bases, with 8 bases left between them. The CDR3 covers 13 residues. Germline V gene lookup returns CDR1 SEHNR and CDR2 FQNEAQ (reference sequence). The CDR3 reads CASSLSAGNEQFF. The CDR3, as DNA: TGTGCCAGCAGCTTATCGGCTGGCAATGAGCAGTTCTTC.

This clonotype was observed a handful of times. V gene TRBV7-2 combines with J gene TRBJ2-2; 13 bases are shared with TRBD2. Germline CDR1 is SGHTA and CDR2 is FQGNSA. The CDR3 has 16 residues. The J segment lost 2 bases and the V segment lost 7 bases, leaving 4 bases of the junction unmatched. CDR3 in amino acids: CASNGLAGANTGELFF. Here the CDR3 DNA reads TGTGCCAGCAACGGACTAGCGGGGGCCAACACCGGGGAGCTGTTTTTT.

The gene calls are TRBV29-1 and TRBJ1-1; 7 nucleotides agree with TRBD1. There are 13 residues in the CDR3. V was clipped by 1 base and J by 3 bases; unmatched bases: 2. CDR1 and CDR2 (germline): SQVTM, ANQGSEA. The CDR3, as DNA: TGCAGCGTTGAAGGACAGGGTGACACTGAAGCTTTCTTT. Translating gives CSVEGQGDTEAFF.

This clonotype occurred a few times. V gene TRBV20-1 combines with J gene TRBJ1-4; 10 nucleotides agree with TRBD1. This CDR3 has 14 amino acids. With V trimmed by 2 bases and J by 6 bases, 3 bases remained unmatched. Germline V gene lookup returns CDR1 DFQATT and CDR2 SNEGSKA (reference sequence). This CDR3 reads CSARLGQGDEKLFF. The CDR3, as DNA: TGCAGTGCTAGACTAGGACAGGGGGATGAAAAACTGTTTTTT.

This clonotype was counted a single time. The genes are TRBV5-1 and TRBJ2-3; no firm D call. The CDR3 is made up of 14 amino acids. The germline V and J ends were trimmed by 3 bases and 8 bases, with 16 bases remaining between them. CDR1 is SGHRS, CDR2 YFSETQ, per germline. The CDR3 sequence: CASSSFFSRGTQYF. The CDR3 region has the DNA TGCGCCAGCAGCTCTTTCTTTTCGCGAGGTACGCAGTATTTT.

To note about this clonotype: One junction end disagrees with the germline gene, perhaps due to a read error. This chain links TRBV14 with TRBJ2-3, with 11 nucleotides matching TRBD2. CDR3 size: 16 residues. Germline assignment: CDR1 SGHDN and CDR2 FVKESK. The CDR3 region is CASSPSSGGYTDAQYF. The CDR3 DNA follows: TGTGCCAGCAGCCCCTCTAGCGGGGGGTACACAGATGCGCAGTATTTT. Full variable domain (missing parts from reference TRBV14 and TRBJ2-3): EAGVTQFPSHSVIEKGQTVTLRCDPISGHDNLYWYRRVMGKEIKFLLHFVKESKQDESGMPNNRFLAERTGGTYSTLKVQPAELEDSGVYFCASSPSSGGYTDAQYFGPGTRLTVL.

Worth noting for this clonotype: An end of the junction does not agree with germline; a read error may underlie this. This sequence joins TRBV7-2 and TRBJ2-3; 10 bases are shared with TRBD2. The CDR3 is made up of 16 amino acids. The germline gives CDR1 SGHTA, CDR2 FQGNSA. The CDR3 DNA reads as TGTGCCGGCAGTTCTCTAGCGGGGGCCCTCACAGATACGCAGTATTTT. It specifies CAGSSLAGALTDTQYF.

There are many counts of this clonotype. This rearrangement joins TRBV12-3 or TRBV12-4 to TRBJ1-5, with TRBD1 identical over 8 bases. CDR3 size: 15 residues. With V trimmed by 4 bases and J by 6 bases, 8 bases remained unmatched. In DNA, the CDR3 is TGTGCCAGCAGTTCCCAGGGGGCGCTAAGTCAGCCCCAGCATTTT. It yields the protein CASSSQGALSQPQHF.

This rearrangement joins TRBV28 to TRBJ1-1; no definite D call. Germline CDR1 is MDHEN and CDR2 is SYDVKM. Trimming left V 6 bases short and J 1 base short, with 18 bases between. The CDR3 runs to 16 residues. The CDR3 loop reads CASSPRGGSSNTEAFF. The CDR3 DNA follows: TGTGCCAGCAGCCCTCGGGGTGGCAGCTCGAACACTGAAGCTTTCTTT.

This clonotype was picked up many times. This chain joins TRBV12-3 or TRBV12-4 and TRBJ2-3, with 10 bases lining up with TRBD1. The CDR3 is 16 amino acids. V lost 2 bases and J lost 4; bases outside the gene matches: 6. The DNA for the CDR3 is TGTGCCAGCAGTTTACACCGGGACAGGGGCTCAGATACGCAGTATTTT. This translates into CASSLHRDRGSDTQYF.

V is TRBV15 and J is TRBJ2-5, with D possibly being TRBD1 (5 bases). The J call is uncertain, as TRBJ2-7 better fits the DNA end. CDR3 size: 13 residues. Germline V lookup: CDR1 LNHNV, CDR2 YYDKDF (reference sequence). The CDR3 region is CATSRTAPYEQYF. CDR3 sequence (DNA): TGTGCCACCAGCAGGACAGCCCCCTACGAGCAGTACTTC.

V and J are TRBV3-1 and TRBJ2-3; 12 positions match TRBD2. The CDR3 is 17 residues long. In germline, CDR1 is LGHDT, CDR2 YNNKEL (reference sequence). V shed 1 base and J 5 bases; nucleotides not matched to a gene: 7. The CDR3 region is CASSQGLAGAGIDTQYF. In nucleotides, the CDR3 is TGTGCCAGCAGCCAAGGACTAGCGGGGGCAGGGATAGATACGCAGTATTTT.

This clonotype was recorded at least ten times. The chain employs TRBV11-2 and TRBJ2-3, with 11 nucleotides matching TRBD2. The J segment lost 12 bases and the V segment lost 6 bases, leaving 11 bases of the junction unmatched. Germline V lookup: CDR1 SGHAT, CDR2 FQNNGV. The CDR3 is 14 amino acids. The chain's CDR3 is CASRPIAGGPIQYF. For the CDR3, the DNA is TGTGCCAGCAGACCCATAGCGGGGGGGCCAATTCAGTATTTT.

Concerning this clonotype: Its ends do not fully match the called genes, so a read error is possible. This chain links TRBV7-7 with TRBJ2-5; the D gene is possibly TRBD1 (5 bases). The CDR3 is 14 amino acids. CDR1 is SSHAT, CDR2 FNYEAQ, per germline (reference sequence). The DNA of the CDR3 is TGTGCTAGCAGCTCAAGGAAAGGGGTGGAGACCCAGTACTTC. This sequence encodes CASSSRKGVETQYF.

The sample holds many counts of this clonotype. The chain has TRBV5-1 and TRBJ1-2, with D unclear. This CDR3 has 14 residues. CDR1 SGHRS and CDR2 YFSETQ come from the germline V gene. V was pared by 4 bases and J by 3 bases, with 13 bases between. CDR3 bases: TGCGCCAGCAGCGCGGACCAATCCCACTATGGCTACACCTTC. It codes for CASSADQSHYGYTF.

This clonotype was seen just once. This rearrangement joins TRBV7-2 to TRBJ1-1, with 10 bases lining up with TRBD1. This CDR3 region has 17 residues. J gave up 1 base and V 1 base, and 6 bases lay outside the gene matches. Germline V CDR1 and CDR2: SGHTA, FQGNSA. CDR3 coding DNA: TGTGCCAGCAGCTTAGTAGGGGGACAGGGGTCGAACACTGAAGCTTTCTTT. It encodes CASSLVGGQGSNTEAFF.

In this sample, this clonotype turned up many times. V is TRBV5-1 and J is TRBJ2-5; 11 bases map to TRBD1. V lost 6 bases, J lost 4 bases, and 5 bases stayed unmatched. There are 14 residues in the CDR3. Per the germline V gene, CDR1 is SGHRS and CDR2 is YFSETQ. In nucleotides, the CDR3 is TGCGCCAGCAAGGAAGGGACAGGGGGAGAGACCCAGTACTTC. Translating gives CASKEGTGGETQYF. The whole variable domain, filled in from reference TRBV5-1 and TRBJ2-5, reads KAGVTQTPRYLIKTRGQQVTLSCSPISGHRSVSWYQQTPGQGLQFLFEYFSETQRNKGNFPGRFSGRQFSNSRSEMNVSTLELGDSALYLCASKEGTGGETQYFGPGTRLLVL.

Many counts were recorded for this clonotype. This chain joins TRBV5-6 and TRBJ2-7; no reliable D call. Trimming left V 0 bases short and J 0 bases short, with 10 bases between. From germline, CDR1 is SGHDT and CDR2 YYEEEE. The CDR3 is made up of 15 amino acids. The DNA of the CDR3 is TGTGCCAGCAGCTTGGATTGGGCAGACTCCTACGAGCAGTACTTC. Amino acid sequence: CASSLDWADSYEQYF.

In its sample, this clonotype was seen many times. This chain uses TRBV6-2 or TRBV6-3 with TRBJ2-1, with 8 bases aligning to TRBD2. V was pared by 6 bases and J by 3 bases, with 4 bases of the junction left unmatched. The germline V gene encodes CDR1 MNHEY and CDR2 SVGEGT. There are 14 residues in the CDR3. The CDR3 reads CASRSGGNYNEQFF. CDR3 sequence (DNA): TGTGCCAGCAGAAGCGGGGGTAACTACAATGAGCAGTTCTTC.

The V and J genes are TRBV10-2 and TRBJ2-7; 9 nucleotides align to TRBD2. CDR3 length: 15 residues. The V gene end was trimmed by 4 bases and the J gene end by 2 bases; junction bases not matched to a gene: 6. Germline V gene sequence: CDR1 WSHSY, CDR2 SAAADI. The CDR3 DNA follows: TGCGCCAGCAGTGGTAGCGGGAGTGTACCCTACGAGCAGTACTTC. Its protein product is CASSGSGSVPYEQYF.